A selection of T cell receptor beta chains follows, all from one sample in a study of shared clonotypes between healthy human individuals. Generated by immunoSEQ multiplex PCR, the TCRdb table keeps only in-frame clones and is missing some. The sample yields some 2,000,000 clones, approximately 95% seen once. The sample comprised naive CD4+ T cells sorted from blood. Source of these receptors: a man between 18 and 29 years old in good health. Both conserved end residues are trimmed from each CDR3. Clone sizes are given selectively: once, few, many, or a class where the clone is expanded.

CDR3 length	V gene	J gene	clone size	CDR3 protein
14	TRBV5-1	TRBJ2-7	.	ASSYGQGGPSYEQY
13	TRBV6-4	TRBJ1-5	few	ASSDKGNSNQPQH
15	TRBV30	TRBJ2-1	once	AWSYQRTSGSGGEQF
11	TRBV19	TRBJ1-2	.	ASAPDGSYGYT
13	TRBV19	TRBJ1-2	.	ASSIEQSINYGYT
14	TRBV28	TRBJ1-2	.	ASSRVAPVGNYGYT
11	TRBV28	TRBJ1-2	.	ASGTAPNYGYT
14	TRBV18	TRBJ2-3	.	ASSPLSGSVADTQY
13	TRBV18	TRBJ1-5	once	ASSPPGQGAQPQH
15	TRBV10-2	TRBJ2-7	once	ASSESVPGTAPREQY
14	TRBV6-5	TRBJ1-3	.	ASSYSAVNSGNTIY
13	TRBV18	TRBJ1-1	.	ASSLGNPGDTEAF
15	TRBV4-2	TRBJ1-6	.	ASSTDRESSYNSPLH
13	TRBV18	TRBJ2-5	.	ASSRRGQGKETQY
12	TRBV11-3	TRBJ2-5	.	ASSGREGQETQY
13	TRBV5-1	TRBJ2-7	.	ASSSRPGVTYEQY
15	TRBV9	TRBJ2-1	.	ASSVKSGRVSYNEQF
11	TRBV15	TRBJ2-5	.	ATSDGMKETQY
10	TRBV5-4	TRBJ1-1	.	ASSLANTEAF
12	TRBV6-6	TRBJ1-5	once	ASSYASSNQPQH
12	TRBV25-1	TRBJ1-2	.	ASSEQGLGYGYT
13	TRBV6-6	TRBJ2-1	.	ASSGTGGSYNEQF
12	TRBV30	TRBJ2-2	.	AWRRGADTGELF
12	TRBV7-3	TRBJ1-6	.	ARPGGTVNSPLH
14	TRBV7-2	TRBJ2-5	.	ASSSIAGGAVETQY
13	TRBV7-9	TRBJ1-4	.	ASSLGQGNNEKLF
13	TRBV5-1	TRBJ2-3	.	ASSLMGQGTDTQY
11	TRBV30	TRBJ2-1	.	AWSKWQYNEQF
12	TRBV2	TRBJ1-1	.	ASSETPAGPTAF
14	TRBV19	TRBJ1-2	few	ASSIRGEPVNYGYT
14	TRBV7-3	TRBJ2-1	.	ASSLRPSSSYNEQF
10	TRBV7-9	TRBJ2-3	.	ASGAGTDTQY
11	TRBV23-1	TRBJ1-5	few	ASSHLSNQPQH
11	TRBV2	TRBJ2-7	.	ASTRQGSYEQY
10	TRBV5-5	TRBJ1-2	.	ASSLGRDGYT
12	TRBV5-1	TRBJ2-3	.	ASSTRGSTDTQY
13	TRBV6-6	TRBJ2-2	.	ASNNPAPNTGELF
11	TRBV7-9	TRBJ2-2	.	ASSFRLTGELF
11	TRBV30	TRBJ2-5	.	AWSGSERETQY
16	TRBV9	TRBJ2-7	.	ASSVGWVHPTDSYEQY
12	TRBV6-5	TRBJ1-6	.	APTGTDSNSPLH
14	TRBV6-1	TRBJ1-1	.	ASSEAFGSPNTEAF
14	TRBV4-3	TRBJ1-4	.	ASSQDPPGGFEKLF
12	TRBV5-4	TRBJ2-7	.	ASSFPGQSYEQY
14	TRBV6-1	TRBJ2-5	.	ASRESLAGPQETQY